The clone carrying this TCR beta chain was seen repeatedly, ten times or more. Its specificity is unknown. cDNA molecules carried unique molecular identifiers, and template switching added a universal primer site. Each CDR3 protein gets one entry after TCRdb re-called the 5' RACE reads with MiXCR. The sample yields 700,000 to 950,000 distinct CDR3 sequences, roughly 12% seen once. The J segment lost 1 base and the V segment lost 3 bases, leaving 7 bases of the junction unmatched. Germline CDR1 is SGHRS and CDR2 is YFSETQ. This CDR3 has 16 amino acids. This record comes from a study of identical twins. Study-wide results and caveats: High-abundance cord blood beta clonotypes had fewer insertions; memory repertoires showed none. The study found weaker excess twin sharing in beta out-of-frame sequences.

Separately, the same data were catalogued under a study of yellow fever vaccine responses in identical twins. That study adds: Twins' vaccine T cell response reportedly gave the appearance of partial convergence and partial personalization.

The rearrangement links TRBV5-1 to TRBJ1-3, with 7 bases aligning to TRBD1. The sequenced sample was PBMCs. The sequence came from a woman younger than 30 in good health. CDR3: CASSSTTGASGNTIYF. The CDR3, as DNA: TGCGCCAGCAGCTCGACTACAGGGGCTTCTGGAAACACCATATATTTT. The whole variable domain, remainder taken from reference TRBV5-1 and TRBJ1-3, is KAGVTQTPRYLIKTRGQQVTLSCSPISGHRSVSWYQQTPGQGLQFLFEYFSETQRNKGNFPGRFSGRQFSNSRSEMNVSTLELGDSALYLCASSSTTGASGNTIYFGEGSWLTVV.